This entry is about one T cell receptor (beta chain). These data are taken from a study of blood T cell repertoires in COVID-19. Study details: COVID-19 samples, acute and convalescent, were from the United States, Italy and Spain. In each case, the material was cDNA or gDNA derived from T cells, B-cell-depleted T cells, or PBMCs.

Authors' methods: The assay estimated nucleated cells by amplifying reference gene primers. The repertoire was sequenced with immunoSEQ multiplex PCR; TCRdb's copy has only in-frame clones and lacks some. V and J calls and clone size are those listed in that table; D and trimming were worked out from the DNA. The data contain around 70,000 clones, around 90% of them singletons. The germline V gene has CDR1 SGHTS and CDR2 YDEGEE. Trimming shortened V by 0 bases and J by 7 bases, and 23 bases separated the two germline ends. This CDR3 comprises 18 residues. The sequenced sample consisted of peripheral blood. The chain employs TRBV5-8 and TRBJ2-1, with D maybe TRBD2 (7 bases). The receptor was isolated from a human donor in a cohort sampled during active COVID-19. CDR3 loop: CASSLERTGGGGLNEQFF. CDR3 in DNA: TGTGCCAGCAGCTTGGAAAGGACGGGGGGCGGGGGCCTGAATGAGCAGTTCTTC.